The T cell receptor (beta chain) under discussion was sequenced for a study of response to subunit inactivated influenza vaccine (dated by TCRdb to the late 2010s). Some background on the complete study: To follow how T cells responded to a trivalent subunit inactivated influenza vaccine, the researchers relied on deep quantitative profiling of the T cell receptor repertoire.

This clonotype was counted only a few times. This clone's antigen is unknown. No much larger clone is present one base from it, and per-base qualities are unavailable. Broad study findings and their caveats: It was suggested by the authors that each seasonal influenza vaccination may recruit only a limited number of new T cells.

Receptor amplification or capture employed RT-PCR. This sample was sequenced with an Illumina HiSeq 2500. TCRdb reprocessing: public reads trimmed at Q25 with fastp, clones called with MiXCR, in-frame beta chains kept. Identical CDR3 proteins give one entry, which carries the most common genes and DNA. The sample table contains about 480,000 distinct CDR3 sequences; only one count was recorded for over 25% of them. Approximately 2% of the sample is taken by the ten largest. The sample was CD4+ T cells sorted from PBMCs, taken approximately 5 days after vaccination. This receptor was identified in a man aged 45-65 years who received an inactivated influenza vaccine. Donor details come from another sample of the same person, matched by shared clones.

The nucleotide sequence reads as follows: TGCAGTGCTAGAGAGGGATCCAACTCCTACAATGAGCAGTTCTTC. Its amino acids are CSAREGSNSYNEQFF. In this chain, TRBV20-1 is recombined with TRBJ2-1; too little of a D gene remains to name it. CDR3 length: 15 amino acids, cysteine to phenylalanine. The sequence is cut down to CDR3 DNA, 45 bases in frame from base 1. In the germline V gene (reference sequence), CDR1 corresponds to DFQATT and CDR2 to SNEGSKA. V is pared back by 0 bases and J by 0 bases, with 9 bases lying between the germline termini.